A single sample is the source of the 5 T cell receptor beta chains below, sequenced in a study of blood T cell repertoires in COVID-19. The repertoire was sequenced with immunoSEQ multiplex PCR; TCRdb's copy has only in-frame clones and lacks some. The data show about 240,000 clones, with 87% seen just once and around 7.8% held by the top ten. Sequenced material: peripheral blood. Receptor source: a man in his sixties who had recovered from COVID-19.

The gene calls are TRBV24-1 and TRBJ2-3; 8 nucleotides align to TRBD2. Germline trimming cut 8 bases from V and 3 bases from J; bases unmatched to any gene: 6. Germline CDR1 and CDR2: KGHDR and SFDVKD. This CDR3 contains 14 residues. CDR3 nucleotide sequence: TGTGCCACCATGCCAGCGGGGGAAACAGATACGCAGTATTTT. Protein product: CATMPAGETDTQYF.

This clone was counted once. This chain connects TRBV6-5 to TRBJ1-5, with D uncertain. Germline loops: CDR1 MNHEY, CDR2 SVGAGI. V lost 5 bases and J 7 bases, leaving 15 bases between the germline ends. The CDR3 consists of 14 residues. CDR3 in amino acids: CASSIGSERQPQHF. The CDR3 DNA reads TGTGCCAGCAGTATAGGAAGCGAGCGACAGCCCCAGCATTTT.

This chain uses TRBV6-5 with TRBJ1-5; the match to TRBD1 covers 9 bases. The V gene's germline CDR1 is MNHEY and CDR2 SVGAGI. Trimming took 5 bases from V and 6 from J; bases not matched to a gene: 2. This CDR3 has 13 residues. CDR3 nucleotides: TGTGCCAGCAGTAGACAGGGGGGTCAGCCCCAGCATTTT. This gives the protein CASSRQGGQPQHF.

In its sample, this clone was seen a few times. J is TRBJ1-1 and V is TRBV29-1; no clear D gene. This CDR3 region has 13 residues. CDR1 SQVTM and CDR2 ANQGSEA come from the germline V gene. With 4 bases removed from V and 1 base from J, the gap between germline ends came to 10 bases. The CDR3 sequence is CSVVSQPNTEAFF. The CDR3 region has the DNA TGCAGCGTTGTCTCACAGCCGAACACTGAAGCTTTCTTT.

CDR3 residues: CASSFPGQGQPQHF. The DNA for the CDR3 is TGTGCCAGCAGTTTCCCGGGACAGGGGCAGCCCCAGCATTTT. The gene calls are TRBV6-5 and TRBJ1-5; 10 bases align to TRBD1. V was pared by 4 bases and J by 7 bases, with 4 bases of the junction left unmatched. Germline CDR1 and CDR2: MNHEY and SVGAGI. There are 14 residues in the CDR3.